The 24 T cell receptor beta chains below come from one sample, sequenced in a study of PD-1 blockade in classical Hodgkin lymphoma. Clones were read by immunoSEQ multiplex PCR, and TCRdb kept only the in-frame ones, dropping some. The sample lists about 2,400 clones, 58% seen once, with around a third in the top ten. Every single patient, without exception, relapsed after autologous stem cell transplantation, and brentuximab vedotin exposure varied. The specimen was peripheral blood mononuclear cells (PBMCs), collected at baseline. The receptors shown here come from a human donor with classical Hodgkin lymphoma.

The chain joins TRBV6-6 to TRBJ2-2; D perhaps matches TRBD1 (5 bases). V dropped 6 bases and J dropped 3 bases, with 14 bases sitting between them. The CDR3 covers 15 residues. CDR1 and CDR2 (germline): MNHNY, SVGAGI (reference sequence). The CDR3 loop is CASSPREVYTGELFF. The CDR3 region has the DNA TGTGCCAGCAGCCCCAGGGAAGTCTACACCGGGGAGCTGTTTTTT.

On this clone itself: This sequence may be a read error, since a much larger clone differs from it by one base. CDR3 in amino acids: CASGPTGIGSPFHF. The DNA for the CDR3 is TGTGCCAGCGGCCCTACAGGGATCGGTTCACCCTTCCACTTT. The chain uses TRBV28 and TRBJ1-6; tentatively, D is TRBD1 (6 bases). Germline loops: CDR1 MDHEN, CDR2 SYDVKM. The CDR3 contains 14 residues.

The chain combines TRBV21-1 with TRBJ2-2; no check of the table's D call, TRBD2, against the DNA was made. TRBV21-1 has pseudogene status. CDR3 length equals 14 residues. The CDR3 region is CASSKVRMYGELFF. Here the CDR3 DNA reads TGTGCCAGCAGCAAAGTGAGGATGTACGGGGAGCTGTTTTTT.

The chain employs TRBV4-1 and TRBJ1-4; 7 bases are shared with TRBD1. The germline V gene encodes CDR1 MGHRA and CDR2 YSYEKL. CDR3 length: 17 residues. J was trimmed by 4 bases and V by 0 bases; bases with no gene match: 8. The DNA of the CDR3 is TGCGCCAGCAGCCAAGATTCGGGACAGAACTATAATGAAAAACTGTTTTTT. Translated, it gives CASSQDSGQNYNEKLFF.

This chain joins TRBV27 and TRBJ1-5; D is possibly TRBD1 (6 bases). The CDR3 is 14 residues long. Germline CDR1 and CDR2: MNHEY and SMNVEV (reference sequence). The V end lost 3 bases, the J end lost 4 bases, and 10 bases lay between the germline ends. CDR3 in DNA: TGTGCCAGCAGTTTTCAGGGGCGGAATCAGCCCCAGCATTTT. Amino acids: CASSFQGRNQPQHF.

The rearrangement links TRBV14 to TRBJ1-2, with D possibly being TRBD1 (6 bases). Germline assignment: CDR1 SGHDN and CDR2 FVKESK. There are 13 residues in the CDR3. The V and J ends lost 3 bases and 5 bases respectively, with 10 bases between them. The chain's CDR3 is CASSHGQLYGYTF. The CDR3 DNA reads TGTGCCAGCAGCCACGGACAGTTATATGGCTACACCTTC.

CDR3 in DNA: TGTGCCAGCAGTCGCAGCCTTAAGACAGGCGATGGCTACACCTTC. This gives the protein CASSRSLKTGDGYTF. J is TRBJ1-2 and V is TRBV13; possible D gene TRBD1, 6 bases. Germline-derived CDR1 and CDR2 are PRHDT and FYEKMQ (reference sequence). The CDR3 has 15 residues. Between the trimmed V and J ends, which lost 6 bases and 6 bases, there was a span of 20 bases. The entire variable domain, with the rest obtained from reference TRBV13 and TRBJ1-2, is as follows: AAGVIQSPRHLIKEKRETATLKCYPIPRHDTVYWYQQGPGQDPQFLISFYEKMQSDKGSIPDRFSAQQFSDYHSELNMSSLELGDSALYFCASSRSLKTGDGYTFGSGTRLTVV.

This clone is labeled as medium-sized. The same CDR3 is also encoded by other DNA sequences in this sample. The rearrangement uses TRBV9 and TRBJ2-3, with D possibly being TRBD2 (5 bases). This CDR3 contains 15 residues. In germline, CDR1 is SGDLS, CDR2 YYNGEE. Trimming left V 1 base short and J 4 bases short, with 13 bases between. The CDR3 region has the DNA TGTGCCAGCAGCGTATCGGGAAGAGGAGCAGATACGCAGTATTTT. It specifies CASSVSGRGADTQYF.

This clone was seen a handful of times. The chain couples TRBV11-1 to TRBJ2-4, with 10 positions matching TRBD2. The trim removed 5 bases at V and 9 bases at J, leaving 16 bases unmatched. The V gene's germline CDR1 is SGHAT and CDR2 FQDESV (reference sequence). This CDR3 is 17 amino acids long. For the CDR3, the DNA is TGTGCCAGCAGCCCAAACCTTAGCGGGGGGCGCCGCGGCATTCAGTACTTC. This gives the protein CASSPNLSGGRRGIQYF.

This clone is classed as large. The rearrangement joins TRBV4-1 to TRBJ2-5; D uncertain. Germline CDR1 MGHRA, CDR2 YSYEKL. Trimming left V 3 bases short and J 1 base short, with 12 bases between. CDR3 length equals 15 residues. CDR3 loop: CASSHAARSQETQYF. CDR3 nucleotide sequence: TGCGCCAGCAGCCATGCGGCCCGGAGCCAAGAGACCCAGTACTTC.

This clone was counted only a few times. V usage is TRBV2 and J usage is TRBJ2-5; D not resolved. The germline V and J ends were trimmed by 4 bases and 4 bases, with 10 bases remaining between them. CDR1 is SNHLY, CDR2 FYNNEI, per germline. This CDR3 comprises 13 residues. The CDR3 spells CASSVEESETQYF. CDR3 in DNA: TGTGCCAGCAGTGTCGAGGAATCAGAGACCCAGTACTTC.

The CDR3 sequence is CASSAGQGYEQYF. The CDR3 DNA reads as TGTGCCAGTAGTGCGGGACAGGGGTACGAGCAGTACTTC. V and J are TRBV19 and TRBJ2-7; 10 nucleotides align to TRBD1. V trimming: 5 bases; J trimming: 4 bases; junction bases outside the gene matches: 2. Germline lookup yields CDR1 LNHDA and CDR2 SQIVND (reference sequence). The CDR3 length is 13 residues.

The chain is built from TRBV19 and TRBJ1-2; D uncertain. V lost 7 bases and J lost 6, with 6 bases in between. This CDR3 is 10 amino acids long. The germline V gene has CDR1 LNHDA and CDR2 SQIVND (reference sequence). CDR3 in amino acids: CASKGNGYTF. The CDR3 DNA is TGTGCCAGTAAGGGTAATGGCTACACCTTC.

Written as DNA, the CDR3 is TGCGCCAGCAGCTTGGGCGCCTACAGGGGTAACTCCTACGAGCAGTACTTC. Translating gives CASSLGAYRGNSYEQYF. The V and J genes are TRBV5-1 and TRBJ2-7; the match to TRBD1 covers 7 bases. The CDR3 runs to 17 residues. Trimming at V came to 0 bases and at J to 0 bases, leaving 9 bases not matched to a gene. CDR1 and CDR2 from the germline V gene are SGHRS and YFSETQ.

This clone has a handful of counts. One end of the junction fails to match germline, which may point to a read error. The genes are TRBV18 and TRBJ2-6, with a tentative D call TRBD2 (6 bases). Germline-derived CDR1 and CDR2 are KGHSH and LQKENI. CDR3 size: 18 residues. Here the CDR3 DNA reads TGTGCCAGCTCAACATTTGGGGACTTTACAAAGTCGGGCCAACGTCCTGATTTC. Amino acid sequence: CASSTFGDFTKSGQRPDF. The full variable domain, its missing parts supplied by reference TRBV18 and TRBJ2-6, is NAGVMQNPRHLVRRRGQEARLRCSPMKGHSHVYWYRQLPEEGLKFMVYLQKENIIDESGMPKERFSAEFPKEGPSILRIQQVVRGDSAAYFCASSTFGDFTKSGQRPDFGAGSRLTVL.

Remarks on this clone: Compared with germline, one end of the junction differs, possibly owing to a read error. The chain links TRBV7-4 to TRBJ1-2; D gene ambiguous. The CDR3 covers 15 residues. Germline V lookup: CDR1 SGHVT, CDR2 SQSDAQ. DNA for the CDR3: TGTGCCAGCAGCCTAGGCGTTTCAGCTCGAAAGACCTATGGCTTC. This encodes CASSLGVSARKTYGF.

The CDR3 protein is CASSFKGSSTDTQYF. The CDR3 DNA sequence: TGCGCCAGCAGCTTTAAGGGGTCTAGCACAGATACGCAGTATTTT. The chain joins TRBV5-1 to TRBJ2-3; D is possibly TRBD1 (5 bases). The CDR3 is 15 residues long. V lost 2 bases to trimming and J lost 0 bases, with 10 bases between them. From germline, CDR1 is SGHRS and CDR2 YFSETQ.

The sample holds a few counts of this clone. The CDR3 region is CASSTRASGDYNEQFF. In DNA, the CDR3 is TGTGCCAGCAGTACCCGCGCTAGCGGGGATTACAATGAGCAGTTCTTC. This rearrangement joins TRBV7-9 to TRBJ2-1, with 9 bases fitting TRBD2. Germline V CDR1 and CDR2: SEHNR, FQNEAQ (reference sequence). Unmatched junction bases numbered 10, after V lost 6 bases and J lost 4 bases. The CDR3 is 16 residues long.

This chain connects TRBV7-9 to TRBJ2-1, with 8 bases lining up with TRBD1. The CDR3 loop spans 15 amino acids. Trimming took 2 bases from V and 4 from J; bases not matched to a gene: 4. The germline CDR1 and CDR2 sequences are SEHNR and FQNEAQ (reference sequence). The CDR3 is CASSLSQGEYNEQFF. The CDR3 DNA reads as TGTGCCAGCAGCTTATCACAGGGGGAGTACAATGAGCAGTTCTTC.

The V gene is TRBV5-1, the J gene TRBJ1-6; 8 nucleotides agree with TRBD1. The CDR3 covers 16 residues. The germline CDR1 and CDR2 sequences are SGHRS and YFSETQ. V shed 4 bases, J shed 4 bases, and the junction held 7 bases outside the gene matches. The DNA for the CDR3 is TGCGCCAGCAGCCCCCAGCAGGGGGCTTATAATTCACCCCTCCACTTT. It translates to CASSPQQGAYNSPLHF.

In this sample, this clone turned up a few times. The CDR3 here is CASSTKGDSPLHF. CDR3 in DNA: TGTGCCAGCAGTACAAAGGGAGATTCACCCCTCCACTTT. V and J are TRBV4-2 and TRBJ1-6; D unclear. The CDR3 contains 13 residues. Germline CDR1 reads LGHNA; CDR2 reads YNFKEQ. V lost 6 bases and J 8 bases, leaving 11 bases between the germline ends.

The chain combines TRBV7-6 with TRBJ1-2, with D maybe TRBD1 (6 bases). Germline V lookup: CDR1 SGHVS, CDR2 FNYEAQ. This CDR3 spans 12 amino acids. Trimming stripped 5 bases from V and 6 bases from J, with 10 bases between. CDR3 nucleotides: TGTGCCAGCAGCCCCAGGACAGATGGCTACACCTTC. Translation: CASSPRTDGYTF.

With respect to this clone: The junction departs from the called germline gene at one end, perhaps through a read error. The J gene is TRBJ2-1, the V gene TRBV7-7; tentative D call: TRBD1 (5 bases). In germline, CDR1 is SSHAT, CDR2 FNYEAQ (reference sequence). CDR3 length: 15 amino acids. The CDR3 DNA reads TGTGCTAGCAGCTTAGCCCCGGCAGGGCCGGATGAGCAGTTCTTC. This encodes CASSLAPAGPDEQFF. Based on the CDR3 plus reference TRBV7-7 and TRBJ2-1, the full variable domain is GAGVSQSPRYKVTKRGQDVTLRCDPISSHATLYWYQQALGQGPEFLTYFNYEAQPDKSGLPSDRFSAERPEGSISTLTIQRTEQRDSAMYRCASSLAPAGPDEQFFGPGTRLTVL.

The chain recombines TRBV7-9 with TRBJ1-2; perhaps TRBD1 as D (6 bases). Trimming took 2 bases from V and 4 from J, leaving 20 bases between them. This CDR3 contains 17 residues. The germline CDR1 and CDR2 sequences are SEHNR and FQNEAQ (reference sequence). Here the CDR3 reads CASSLRSAGAVGYGYTF. CDR3 DNA: TGTGCCAGCAGCTTACGGAGTGCGGGGGCTGTTGGCTATGGCTACACCTTC. The full variable domain, in which reference TRBV7-9 and TRBJ1-2 provide the parts outside the CDR3, is DTGVSQNPRHKITKRGQNVTFRCDPISEHNRLYWYRQTLGQGPEFLTYFQNEAQLEKSRLLSDRFSAERPKGSFSTLEIQRTEQGDSAMYLCASSLRSAGAVGYGYTFGSGTRLTVV.